The present T cell receptor beta chain was sequenced within a study of cytomegalovirus exposure and HLA in healthy donors. Study as a whole: An earlier analysis found 110 million or so unique TCR beta sequences from about 190 million T cells.

Study results and caveats: Researchers reported in a later analysis that a missense DCLRE1C variant was tied to TCR beta V- and J-gene trimming.

Germline CDR1 SNHLY, CDR2 FYNNEI. The length of the CDR3 is 13 residues. Note on this clone: The antigen remains unidentified.

The study ran its PCR with 60 Vbeta and 13 Jbeta primers. As processed by the authors: Tens of millions of unique TCR beta chains, some 9.9 million of them shared, were counted by a later analysis. Here immunoSEQ multiplex PCR was the method, and the copy in TCRdb shows in-frame clones only, minus some. V and J calls and clone size come straight from that table; D and trimming were deduced from the DNA. The sample has about 160,000 clones, 80% to 85% seen once; the top ten hold about 1%. The sequence was obtained from a man aged 25-40 years in good health and CMV-seronegative. Material: PBMCs. The chain employs TRBV2 and TRBJ2-5, with 11 bases lining up with TRBD1. The J call could be wrong; TRBJ2-7 is a better fit for the DNA end. This chain's CDR3 is CASTRGTGGEQYF. The CDR3 DNA reads TGTGCCAGCACCCGCGGGACAGGGGGCGAGCAGTACTTC.